These 30 T cell receptor beta chains share one sample of origin, sequenced in a study of blood T cell repertoires in COVID-19. Libraries were prepared by immunoSEQ multiplex PCR; TCRdb keeps only in-frame clonotypes and omits some of them. Counted here are 200,000 to 250,000 clones, roughly 84% occurring once; the ten biggest clones make up 9.7%. The sequenced sample was peripheral blood. The receptors come from a man aged 50-60 years with active or convalescent COVID-19.

This clone was detected only once. V gene TRBV29-1 combines with J gene TRBJ2-7; 7 bases are shared with TRBD2. The CDR3 contains 11 residues. Germline CDR1 is SQVTM and CDR2 is ANQGSEA. Unmatched junction bases numbered 12, after V lost 6 bases and J lost 13 bases. The CDR3 bases are TGCAGCGTCAAGGGAGCGGGGTTCTCATACTTC. This encodes CSVKGAGFSYF.

The chain couples TRBV24-1 to TRBJ2-5; 8 nucleotides line up with TRBD1. The CDR3 runs 17 residues. The V gene's germline CDR1 is KGHDR and CDR2 SFDVKD. The ends lost 3 bases at V and 5 bases at J; junction bases unmatched: 13. CDR3 protein: CATSDPQTGAKGETQYF. The CDR3 region has the DNA TGTGCCACCAGTGATCCCCAGACAGGGGCTAAGGGGGAGACCCAGTACTTC.

V gene TRBV6-2 or TRBV6-3 combines with J gene TRBJ1-2; D perhaps matches TRBD1 (5 bases). Trimming took 2 bases from V and 2 from J, leaving 12 bases between them. CDR1 is MNHEY and CDR2 is SVGEGT in the germline V gene. The CDR3 has 15 residues. The CDR3 bases are TGTGCCAGCAGTTACAGGACACCCTTCAACTATGGCTACACCTTC. Residues: CASSYRTPFNYGYTF.

The chain carries TRBV5-1 and TRBJ1-1; D gene unclear. CDR3 size: 15 residues. Germline V lookup: CDR1 SGHRS, CDR2 YFSETQ. Trimming left V 3 bases short and J 1 base short, with 13 bases between. The DNA for the CDR3 is TGCGCCAGCAGCTCCCTTGGGAGCGGGAACACTGAAGCTTTCTTT. Its translation: CASSSLGSGNTEAFF. The variable domain in full, completed from reference TRBV5-1 and TRBJ1-1, reads KAGVTQTPRYLIKTRGQQVTLSCSPISGHRSVSWYQQTPGQGLQFLFEYFSETQRNKGNFPGRFSGRQFSNSRSEMNVSTLELGDSALYLCASSSLGSGNTEAFFGQGTRLTVV.

CDR3 in DNA: TGTGCCAGCAGTTACTCGCAGGAAACTGAAGCTTTCTTT. The encoded protein is CASSYSQETEAFF. The rearrangement joins TRBV6-5 to TRBJ1-1; D remains ambiguous. In germline, CDR1 is MNHEY, CDR2 SVGAGI. V lost 0 bases and J lost 5, with 7 bases in between. This CDR3 has 13 amino acids.

The rearrangement joins TRBV9 to TRBJ2-3, with D possibly matching TRBD2 (5 bases). CDR3 length: 14 residues. Trimming took 0 bases from V and 6 from J, leaving 11 bases between them. Looked up from germline, CDR1 is SGDLS and CDR2 is YYNGEE. The CDR3 DNA reads as TGTGCCAGCAGCGTAGGCGGGCGGGCGGATACGCAGTATTTT. This translates into CASSVGGRADTQYF.

The V and J genes are TRBV6-5 and TRBJ2-7; tentative D call: TRBD1 (5 bases). V was clipped by 5 bases and J by 2 bases, with 7 bases between them. The CDR3 is 12 residues long. Germline-derived CDR1 and CDR2 are MNHEY and SVGAGI. CDR3 in DNA: TGTGCCAGCAGTAGGGGCCCCTACGAGCAGTACTTC. Translating gives CASSRGPYEQYF.

The V and J genes are TRBV12-3 or TRBV12-4 and TRBJ1-1, with TRBD1 as a possible D gene (6 bases). The CDR3 is 13 amino acids. Trimming took off 6 bases at V and 4 bases at J, with 12 bases between the two ends. CDR3 sequence (DNA): TGTGCCAGCAGGGACAGAATGTTCACTGAAGCTTTCTTT. This translates into CASRDRMFTEAFF.

The rearrangement links TRBV4-1 to TRBJ2-3; 10 bases agree with TRBD2. This CDR3 contains 16 residues. The V and J ends lost 0 bases and 7 bases, in that order; junction bases with no gene match: 7. Germline CDR1 MGHRA, CDR2 YSYEKL. CDR3 sequence: CASSQELAGARNTQYF. CDR3 coding DNA: TGCGCCAGCAGCCAAGAGCTAGCGGGGGCGAGAAATACGCAGTATTTT.

CDR3 coding DNA: TGTGCCAGCAGCTCGTGGACAGGCTCCTACGAGCAGTACTTC. Protein product: CASSSWTGSYEQYF. The gene calls are TRBV11-2 and TRBJ2-7; the match to TRBD1 covers 7 bases. The CDR3 runs 14 residues. CDR1 SGHAT and CDR2 FQNNGV come from the germline V gene. V lost 4 bases to trimming and J lost 0 bases; unmatched junction nucleotides: 3.

In regard to this clone: Its ends do not fully match the called genes, so a read error is possible. The rearrangement links TRBV7-7 to TRBJ1-3; the D is unclear. CDR1 and CDR2 from the germline V gene are SSHAT and FNYEAQ (reference sequence). The length of the CDR3 is 15 residues. CDR3 nucleotide sequence: TGTGCTAGCAGCTTAGCGCGGGGATCCGGAAACACCATATATTTT. It translates to CASSLARGSGNTIYF.

This clone was seen a single time. CDR3 in DNA: TGTGCCAGTGGACTTCTGGGGGGGGATACGCAGTATTTT. Amino acids: CASGLLGGDTQYF. The chain links TRBV27 to TRBJ2-3, with 7 positions matching TRBD2. V shed 9 bases, J shed 6 bases, and the junction held 9 bases outside the gene matches. The CDR3 spans 13 residues. Germline V gives CDR1 MNHEY, CDR2 SMNVEV (reference sequence).

The rearrangement links TRBV24-1 to TRBJ1-2; 7 bases are shared with TRBD1. V dropped 4 bases and J dropped 2; count of bases not matched to a gene: 12. The CDR3 extends over 17 amino acids. Per germline, CDR1 KGHDR and CDR2 SFDVKD. The CDR3 region is CATSDDRAGTDNYGYTF. CDR3 in DNA: TGTGCCACCAGTGACGACCGTGCCGGGACAGACAACTATGGCTACACCTTC.

V is TRBV2 and J is TRBJ2-1; 10 bases fit TRBD1. The junction had 16 bases not matched to a gene; V was cut back by 6 bases and J by 8 bases. The CDR3 is 17 residues long. CDR1 and CDR2 from the germline V gene are SNHLY and FYNNEI. The CDR3, as DNA: TGTGCCAGCAGCGACTTCCGCCGGGACAGGGGAAAGGATGAGCAGTTCTTC. Protein sequence: CASSDFRRDRGKDEQFF.

This chain links TRBV11-2 with TRBJ2-2, with D tentatively TRBD2 (5 bases). Looked up from germline, CDR1 is SGHAT and CDR2 is FQNNGV. Trimming shortened V by 1 base and J by 5 bases, and 14 bases separated the two germline ends. The CDR3 length is 16 residues. CDR3 sequence (DNA): TGTGCCAGCAGCTTAGGACTAATTTTAATGACCGGGGAGCTGTTTTTT. It translates to CASSLGLILMTGELFF.

V gene TRBV2 combines with J gene TRBJ2-3, with a possible D match to TRBD2 (5 bases). The V gene's germline CDR1 is SNHLY and CDR2 FYNNEI. V lost 6 bases, J lost 1 base, and 5 bases lay in between. The CDR3 is 12 residues long. CDR3 bases: TGTGCCAGCAGGCGGGGCACAGATACGCAGTATTTT. Protein sequence: CASRRGTDTQYF.

V usage is TRBV20-1 and J usage is TRBJ2-7; no clear D. Germline V gene lookup returns CDR1 DFQATT and CDR2 SNEGSKA (reference sequence). Deletions cut 3 bases from V and 5 bases from J, with 14 bases between. This CDR3 is built from 13 residues. In DNA form, the CDR3 reads TGCAGTGCTAGTTCCAGGCCGGAACACGAGCAGTACTTC. Protein sequence: CSASSRPEHEQYF.

V usage is TRBV27 and J usage is TRBJ2-1; 14 bases line up with TRBD2. V dropped 5 bases and J dropped 10; count of bases not matched to a gene: 16. The CDR3 spans 18 residues. CDR1 is MNHEY, CDR2 SMNVEV, per germline (reference sequence). The DNA of the CDR3 is TGTGCCAGCAGTCTAAGGACGAAGACTAGCGGGGGGGTAAGGGAGCAGTTCTTC. Its protein product is CASSLRTKTSGGVREQFF.

The gene calls are TRBV4-3 and TRBJ2-1, with TRBD2 identical over 11 bases. The junction had 7 bases not matched to a gene; V was cut back by 0 bases and J by 9 bases. The CDR3 covers 16 residues. From germline, CDR1 is LGHNA and CDR2 YSLEER. CDR3 DNA: TGCGCCAGCAGCCAAGACATACCGCTAGCGGGAGGTGAGCAGTTCTTC. Translation gives CASSQDIPLAGGEQFF.

CDR3 DNA: TGCGCCAGCAGCCACCGACAGGGGGGTGAAAAACTGTTTTTT. Protein product: CASSHRQGGEKLFF. The gene calls are TRBV5-1 and TRBJ1-4, with 9 bases that match TRBD1. Germline V lookup: CDR1 SGHRS, CDR2 YFSETQ. The junction had 5 bases not matched to a gene; V was cut back by 4 bases and J by 7 bases. The CDR3 consists of 14 residues. Complete variable domain (other parts from reference TRBV5-1 and TRBJ1-4): KAGVTQTPRYLIKTRGQQVTLSCSPISGHRSVSWYQQTPGQGLQFLFEYFSETQRNKGNFPGRFSGRQFSNSRSEMNVSTLELGDSALYLCASSHRQGGEKLFFGSGTQLSVL.

The chain recombines TRBV2 with TRBJ2-5, with D hard to call. Trimming took off 1 base at V and 5 bases at J, with 8 bases between the two ends. CDR1 SNHLY and CDR2 FYNNEI come from the germline V gene. This CDR3 is 13 amino acids long. The chain's CDR3 is CASSEVRAETQYF. The CDR3, as DNA: TGTGCCAGCAGTGAAGTTAGAGCGGAGACCCAGTACTTC.

The rearrangement links TRBV7-2 to TRBJ2-7; the D gene is possibly TRBD1 (5 bases). Germline V gives CDR1 SGHTA, CDR2 FQGNSA. The V gene lost 5 bases and the J gene lost 8 bases, with 16 bases spanning the gap. This CDR3 comprises 13 residues. The CDR3 here is CASSPGPVGQQYF. The CDR3 DNA reads as TGTGCCAGCAGCCCAGGGCCCGTCGGACAGCAGTACTTC.

The chain has TRBV20-1 and TRBJ1-1; D is undetermined. In germline, CDR1 is DFQATT, CDR2 SNEGSKA (reference sequence). The CDR3 spans 11 residues. V was shortened by 5 bases and J by 8 bases, with 12 bases between the two germline ends. The CDR3 nucleotides read TGCAGTGCTCCGGAGGTTCCCGAAGCTTTCTTT. This sequence encodes CSAPEVPEAFF.

The V and J genes are TRBV7-9 and TRBJ2-7; D not resolved. V was shortened by 3 bases and J by 2 bases, with 5 bases between the two germline ends. This CDR3 is 12 amino acids long. Germline V lookup: CDR1 SEHNR, CDR2 FQNEAQ (reference sequence). The CDR3 DNA follows: TGTGCCAGCAGCTTTATAACCTACGAGCAGTACTTC. This codes for CASSFITYEQYF.

This chain uses TRBV18 with TRBJ1-1, with D maybe TRBD1 (5 bases). The CDR3 extends over 16 amino acids. The germline gives CDR1 KGHSH, CDR2 LQKENI. Trimming cost V 1 base and J 3 bases, with 15 bases left between them. CDR3 sequence reads: CASSPRRSDSHTEAFF. For the CDR3, the DNA is TGTGCCAGCTCACCACGTCGGTCAGACAGCCACACTGAAGCTTTCTTT.

About this clone: Other DNA sequences in the same sample also yield this CDR3. This rearrangement joins TRBV7-8 to TRBJ2-3, with D perhaps TRBD2 (6 bases). V was pared by 2 bases and J by 1 base, with 10 bases between. The germline V gene encodes CDR1 SGHVS and CDR2 FQNEAQ. The CDR3 covers 15 residues. Here the CDR3 DNA reads TGTGCCAGCAGCTTAAGGCGGGGAGGCACAGATACGCAGTATTTT. Translation gives CASSLRRGGTDTQYF.

The V and J genes are TRBV9 and TRBJ2-7; weak D call: TRBD1 (5 bases). The CDR3 runs to 15 residues. V was cut by 3 bases and J by 5 bases, with 18 bases left in between. The germline gives CDR1 SGDLS, CDR2 YYNGEE. The CDR3 nucleotides are TGTGCCAGCAGCGCACCGACAGCCCAGCACGACGAGCAGTACGTC. This encodes CASSAPTAQHDEQYV.

The CDR3 spells CASTVYATNEKLFF. The CDR3 DNA sequence: TGTGCCAGCACCGTCTATGCAACTAATGAAAAACTGTTTTTT. The chain uses TRBV28 and TRBJ1-4; D unclear. Germline CDR1 MDHEN, CDR2 SYDVKM. This CDR3 is 14 amino acids long. Trimming pared 7 bases from V and 0 bases from J, leaving 9 bases between.

This chain links TRBV19 with TRBJ2-4; a weak D match, TRBD1 (6 bases). Trimming removed 6 bases from V and 1 base from J, with 13 bases in between. This CDR3 has 15 residues. The germline gives CDR1 LNHDA, CDR2 SQIVND (reference sequence). The CDR3 DNA sequence: TGTGCCAGTAGCCAGGGGATGGGGGCCAAAAACATTCAGTACTTC. Amino acid sequence: CASSQGMGAKNIQYF.

The rearrangement links TRBV19 to TRBJ1-6; the D is unclear. CDR3 length: 15 amino acids. V was cut by 2 bases and J by 6 bases, with 11 bases left in between. Germline CDR1 and CDR2: LNHDA and SQIVND (reference sequence). In DNA form, the CDR3 reads TGTGCCAGTAGTATACCGCGACTCCGTAATTCACCCCTCCACTTT. The encoded protein is CASSIPRLRNSPLHF. Combining the CDR3 with reference TRBV19 and TRBJ1-6 gives the whole variable domain DGGITQSPKYLFRKEGQNVTLSCEQNLNHDAMYWYRQDPGQGLRLIYYSQIVNDFQKGDIAEGYSVSREKKESFPLTVTSAQKNPTAFYLCASSIPRLRNSPLHFGNGTRLTVT.